This TCR beta chain originates from a study of blood T cell repertoires in COVID-19. Whole-study context: Researchers got acute and convalescent COVID-19 samples from the United States, Italy and Spain. T cells, B-cell-depleted T cells, or PBMCs supplied cDNA or gDNA.

The V end was cut by 1 base, the J end by 2 bases, with 10 bases between. Germline CDR1 reads SGHRS; CDR2 reads YFSETQ. The CDR3 is made up of 16 amino acids. Source study methods: It was from reference gene primer amplification that nucleated cell counts were estimated. Method: immunoSEQ multiplex PCR; TCRdb's copy keeps in-frame clones and lacks some. Clonal size and the V and J genes are those of that table, whereas D and trimming came from the DNA. The profile shows 95,000 to 120,000 clones, 80% to 90% of them singletons. This sequence was found in a man aged 40-55 years with acute or convalescent COVID-19. This rearrangement joins TRBV5-1 to TRBJ2-6; D unclear. The sequenced sample was peripheral blood. CDR3 bases: TGCGCCAGCAGCTTGTTTAGTGATGCTGGGGCCAACGTCCTGACTTTC. Protein product: CASSLFSDAGANVLTF.